These T cell receptor beta chains were read from a single sample in a study of technical replicates of blood from a handful of donors. Produced via immunoSEQ multiplex PCR; TCRdb's table is partial and in-frame only. The data hold around 58,000 clones, with more than 75% observed a single time. The sequenced sample was PBMCs. The receptors derive from a human donor in good health. Some clones in this sample may be carry-over from other donors' samples. The CDR3 runs from the conserved cysteine through the conserved F or W. The D gene is left open where the match is weak. Rows give clone size only sometimes, using once, few, many, or a class for an expanded clone.

TRBD2	TRBJ2-2	-	TRBV7-9	CASRRGGYTGELFF	TGTGCCAGCAGACGGGGGGGCTACACCGGGGAGCTGTTTTTT
TRBD1	TRBJ1-2	-	TRBV29-1	CSGQGANYGYTF	TGCAGCGGACAGGGGGCTAACTATGGCTACACCTTC
-	TRBJ2-5	-	TRBV10-3	CAIRHTRAETQYF	TGTGCCATCAGGCACACTAGGGCGGAGACCCAGTACTTC
-	TRBJ2-7	-	TRBV2	CASSVLNEQYF	TGTGCCAGCAGTGTACTGAACGAGCAGTACTTC
TRBD2	TRBJ2-1	-	TRBV19	CASSKLAGSYNEQFF	TGTGCCAGTAGTAAACTAGCGGGTTCCTACAATGAGCAGTTCTTC
TRBD1	TRBJ1-1	-	TRBV6-5	CASTNAGTANTEAFF	TGTGCCAGCACCAACGCCGGGACAGCTAACACTGAAGCTTTCTTT
TRBD1	TRBJ1-1	once	TRBV4-3	CASSQGSDRAEGAFF	TGCGCCAGCAGCCAGGGGAGCGACAGGGCAGAAGGAGCTTTCTTT
TRBD1	TRBJ1-2	-	TRBV6-5	CASRTTGVLGYTF	TGTGCCAGCAGAACTACAGGGGTCTTAGGCTACACCTTC
TRBD1	TRBJ1-5	-	TRBV25-1	CASSESAGGSQPQHF	TGTGCCAGCAGTGAATCGGCAGGGGGAAGTCAGCCCCAGCATTTT
-	TRBJ2-7	-	TRBV7-2	CASSSNLVGGTYEQYF	TGTGCCAGCAGCTCCAATTTGGTGGGAGGAACCTACGAGCAGTACTTC
TRBD1	TRBJ2-2	-	TRBV19	CASSSTGVTGELFF	TGTGCCAGTAGCTCGACAGGGGTCACCGGGGAGCTGTTTTTT
-	TRBJ2-2	-	TRBV5-1	CASTPPGVRGNTGELFF	TGCGCCAGCACCCCCCCGGGGGTTCGGGGGAACACCGGGGAGCTGTTTTTT
-	TRBJ2-2	-	TRBV6-5	CASSHRTALRELFF	TGTGCCAGCAGTCACCGGACAGCTCTAAGGGAGCTGTTTTTT
TRBD2	TRBJ2-5	-	TRBV19	CASSSSGDLQTQYF	TGTGCCAGTAGCAGTAGCGGGGACCTACAGACCCAGTACTTC
-	TRBJ2-1	-	TRBV10-3	CAISEGGSGAWEQFF	TGTGCCATCAGTGAGGGAGGGTCTGGGGCGTGGGAGCAGTTCTTC
TRBD2	TRBJ2-5	-	TRBV11-2	CASSLEGGLADQETQYF	TGTGCCAGCAGCTTAGAGGGGGGACTAGCGGATCAAGAGACCCAGTACTTC
-	TRBJ1-1	-	TRBV27	CASSQRGGTEAFF	TGTGCCAGCAGCCAGAGGGGAGGGACTGAAGCTTTCTTT
TRBD1	TRBJ2-7	-	TRBV7-2	CASSLRPGTGDYEQYF	TGTGCCAGCAGCTTAAGGCCCGGGACAGGGGACTACGAGCAGTACTTC
-	TRBJ2-3	-	TRBV7-2	CASSLASFKTDTQYF	TGTGCCAGCAGCTTAGCGAGTTTTAAAACAGATACGCAGTATTTT
-	TRBJ1-5	-	TRBV18	CASSPGARGQPQHF	TGTGCCAGCTCACCGGGAGCTCGGGGTCAGCCCCAGCATTTT
-	TRBJ1-4	-	TRBV14	CASSQDSGTSSGKLFF	TGTGCCAGCAGCCAAGATTCCGGGACATCGTCTGGAAAACTGTTTTTT
TRBD2	TRBJ2-5	-	TRBV5-4	CASSWTSSLETQYF	TGTGCCAGCAGCTGGACTAGTTCTTTAGAGACCCAGTACTTC
-	TRBJ2-5	-	TRBV11-1	CASSPTPGTQGTQYF	TGTGCCAGCAGCCCCACACCGGGCACCCAGGGGACCCAGTACTTC
TRBD1	TRBJ2-1	few	TRBV6-6	CASSTWDRGDYNEQFF	TGTGCCAGCAGTACTTGGGACAGGGGGGACTACAATGAGCAGTTCTTC
-	TRBJ1-5	-	TRBV28	CASSPSGQPQHF	TGTGCCAGCAGCCCATCGGGGCAGCCCCAGCATTTT
-	TRBJ2-6	-	TRBV10-3	CAITRGGGGASGGANVLTF	TGTGCCATCACTAGAGGGGGGGGAGGAGCCTCGGGTGGGGCCAACGTCCTGACTTTC
-	TRBJ2-1	-	TRBV11-2	CASSLVGLLARRDEQFF	TGTGCCAGCAGCTTAGTTGGCCTTCTAGCACGACGGGATGAGCAGTTCTTC
TRBD2	TRBJ2-3	-	TRBV6-5	CASSSSGRRTDTQYF	TGTGCCAGCAGTTCCAGCGGGAGGAGGACAGATACGCAGTATTTT
-	TRBJ1-2	-	TRBV2	CASSEGRANYGYTF	TGTGCCAGCAGTGAAGGAAGAGCTAACTATGGCTACACCTTC
-	TRBJ2-6	-	TRBV27	CASRDISSGANVLTF	TGTGCCAGCCGGGACATCTCCTCTGGGGCCAACGTCCTGACTTTC
TRBD2	TRBJ2-7	-	TRBV5-1	CASSPAGGGSNEQYF	TGCGCCAGCAGCCCTGCCGGGGGGGGTAGTAACGAGCAGTACTTC
TRBD2	TRBJ2-7	-	TRBV4-2	CASSLTERTSGTYEQYF	TGTGCCAGCAGCCTTACCGAACGAACTAGCGGGACCTACGAGCAGTACTTC
-	TRBJ1-2	once	TRBV7-8	CASSPASGGYTF	TGTGCCAGCAGCCCTGCCAGCGGGGGCTACACCTTC
-	TRBJ1-2	-	TRBV4-1	CASSLLEGGYGYTF	TGCGCCAGCAGCCTTTTAGAAGGGGGCTATGGCTACACCTTC
-	TRBJ2-7	-	TRBV4-3	CASSQDLSQGYEQYF	TGCGCCAGCAGCCAAGATCTTAGCCAGGGCTACGAGCAGTACTTC
TRBD1	TRBJ1-4	once	TRBV2	CASSSPGGGGDEKLFF	TGTGCCAGCAGTAGCCCAGGGGGCGGGGGCGACGAAAAACTGTTTTTT
-	TRBJ2-3	-	TRBV6-6	CASYSSNTQYF	TGTGCCAGTTACTCTAGCAATACGCAGTATTTT
-	TRBJ2-7	-	TRBV6-5	CASSSSAGYEQYF	TGTGCCAGCAGTTCCTCAGCTGGCTACGAGCAGTACTTC
TRBD1	TRBJ2-2	-	TRBV15	CATSRDGGRGLVGELFF	TGTGCCACCAGCAGAGATGGGGGCAGGGGGCTGGTCGGGGAGCTGTTTTTT
TRBD1	TRBJ1-6	-	TRBV5-8	CASSLGLWRTGSNSPLHF	TGTGCCAGCAGCTTGGGTCTGTGGCGGACAGGGTCCAATTCACCCCTCCACTTT
TRBD1	TRBJ1-5	-	TRBV4-2	CASSLNPGGSQPQHF	TGTGCCAGCAGCCTAAATCCAGGGGGTTCTCAGCCCCAGCATTTT
TRBD2	TRBJ2-7	-	TRBV4-1	CASSRNQGGYEQYF	TGCGCCAGCAGCCGTAACCAGGGAGGGTACGAGCAGTACTTC
-	TRBJ1-3	-	TRBV10-3	CAISESQGTGNTIYF	TGTGCCATCAGTGAGTCGCAGGGGACGGGAAACACCATATATTTT
TRBD2	TRBJ2-7	once	TRBV7-9	CASSASSGLTYEQYF	TGTGCCAGCAGCGCGTCTAGCGGGCTGACCTACGAGCAGTACTTC
-	TRBJ1-2	-	TRBV21-1	CASSKGGSARGPYGYTF	TGTGCCAGCAGCAAAGGTGGTTCGGCGCGGGGGCCTTATGGCTACACCTTC
-	TRBJ1-2	-	TRBV7-9	CASSLDWQGGTYGYTF	TGTGCCAGCAGCTTAGACTGGCAGGGAGGAACCTATGGCTACACCTTC
-	TRBJ1-3	-	TRBV19	CASSISSLSGNTIYF	TGTGCCAGTAGTATATCCAGTCTCTCTGGAAACACCATATATTTT
-	TRBJ2-7	-	TRBV29-1	CSASTGEGEQYF	TGCAGCGCTTCGACGGGTGAGGGCGAGCAGTACTTC
-	TRBJ1-1	-	TRBV19	CASSTGMAGTEAFF	TGTGCCAGTAGCACAGGGATGGCTGGCACTGAAGCTTTCTTT